Listed below are T cell receptor beta chains from one sample, sequenced in a study of identical twins. TCRdb called the 5' RACE reads again in MiXCR, with one record for every CDR3 protein. The sample holds 690,000 or so distinct CDR3 sequences; approximately 9% are singletons and the top ten take around 0.98%. This sample also belongs to another study, concerning yellow fever vaccine responses in identical twins.

The sample comprised PBMCs. The receptors here all came from a young woman in good health. Both conserved end residues are trimmed from each CDR3.

len,j_gene,v_gene,CDR3aa
12,TRBJ2-3,TRBV6-5,ASSYSASTDTQY
13,TRBJ2-1,TRBV18,ASSPLIGTDNEQF
11,TRBJ2-5,TRBV29-1,SRAGGFLETQY
13,TRBJ2-4,TRBV10-2,ASSVIDGAKNIQY
13,TRBJ1-2,TRBV10-3,AISERSGQGYGYT
9,TRBJ2-1,TRBV21-1,ASSIDREQF
14,TRBJ2-7,TRBV20-1,SAREPDRLATYEQY
13,TRBJ1-2,TRBV5-6,ASSPVGREGYGYT
13,TRBJ2-5,TRBV7-9,ASSLVGTHQETQY
12,TRBJ2-3,TRBV24-1,ATMASGGEDTQY
11,TRBJ1-5,TRBV29-1,SVEVGSGQPQH
12,TRBJ2-5,TRBV19,ASSIEWGQETQY
14,TRBJ2-5,TRBV20-1,SAPLAGGRAQETQY
13,TRBJ2-3,TRBV6-1,ASSEYGDSTDTQY
14,TRBJ2-2,TRBV5-6,ASSPDGGQNTGELF
14,TRBJ2-3,TRBV28,ASSRNRGPGTDTQY
13,TRBJ2-1,TRBV12-3/TRBV12-4,ASSSPSGVYNEQF
13,TRBJ2-5,TRBV20-1,SAYQLAGGQETQY
15,TRBJ2-5,TRBV12-3/TRBV12-4,ASSFIAWLANQETQY
12,TRBJ2-3,TRBV28,ASRRGGYTDTQY
11,TRBJ2-1,TRBV27,ASGATTYNEQF